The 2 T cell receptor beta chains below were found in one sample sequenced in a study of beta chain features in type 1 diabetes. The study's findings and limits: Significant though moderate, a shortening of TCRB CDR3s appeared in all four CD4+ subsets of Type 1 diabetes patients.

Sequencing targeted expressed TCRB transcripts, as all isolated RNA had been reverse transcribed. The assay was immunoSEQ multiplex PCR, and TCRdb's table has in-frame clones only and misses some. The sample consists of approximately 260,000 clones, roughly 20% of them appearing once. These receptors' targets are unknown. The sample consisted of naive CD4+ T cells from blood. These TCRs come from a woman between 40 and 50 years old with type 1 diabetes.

In nucleotides, the CDR3 is TGTGCCAGCTCACCACAGGACAGATATAACTCCTACGAGCAGTACTTC. Its protein product is CASSPQDRYNSYEQYF. The genes are TRBV18 and TRBJ2-7, with D perhaps TRBD1 (6 bases). The germline gives CDR1 KGHSH, CDR2 LQKENI. The CDR3 runs 16 residues. With 1 base removed from V and 0 bases from J, the gap between germline ends came to 13 bases.

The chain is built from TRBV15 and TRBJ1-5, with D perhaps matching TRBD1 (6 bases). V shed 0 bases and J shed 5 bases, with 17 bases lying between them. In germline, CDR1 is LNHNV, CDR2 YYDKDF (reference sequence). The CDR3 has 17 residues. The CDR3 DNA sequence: TGTGCCACCAGCAGAGATCGGGGGGCGAGTGGCGATCAGCCCCAGCATTTT. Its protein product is CATSRDRGASGDQPQHF. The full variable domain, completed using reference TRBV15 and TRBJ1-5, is DAMVIQNPRYQVTQFGKPVTLSCSQTLNHNVMYWYQQKSSQAPKLLFHYYDKDFNNEADTPDNFQSRRPNTSFCFLDIRSPGLGDTAMYLCATSRDRGASGDQPQHFGDGTRLSIL.